The 23 T cell receptor beta chains given below trace back to one sample, sequenced in a study of shared clonotypes between healthy human individuals. Here immunoSEQ multiplex PCR was the method, and the copy in TCRdb shows in-frame clones only, minus some. This sample has roughly 660,000 clones; roughly 88% occur once, and the top ten carry 30% to 40%. Sequenced input: memory CD8+ T cells from PBMCs. The subset is: CD45RO+ cells pooled with CCR7-negative TemRA cells. The receptors originated from a man younger than 35 in good health. Some clones in this sample may be carry-over from other donors' samples.

CDR3 sequence (DNA): TGTGCCAGCAGCCCCCCCTGGGACTACGAGCAGTACTTC. It is translated as CASSPPWDYEQYF. The chain has TRBV7-2 and TRBJ2-7, with D uncertain. Germline CDR1 and CDR2: SGHTA and FQGNSA. CDR3 length equals 13 residues. The V end was cut by 5 bases, the J end by 3 bases, with 11 bases between. Supplemented by reference TRBV7-2 and TRBJ2-7, the full variable domain reads GAGVSQSPSNKVTEKGKDVELRCDPISGHTALYWYRQSLGQGLEFLIYFQGNSAPDKSGLPSDRFSAERTGGSVSTLTIQRTQQEDSAVYLCASSPPWDYEQYFGPGTRLTVT.

This chain links TRBV27 with TRBJ1-1, with 10 bases that match TRBD1. CDR3 length: 17 residues. Looked up from germline, CDR1 is MNHEY and CDR2 is SMNVEV (reference sequence). V was pared by 4 bases and J by 1 base, with 9 bases of the junction left unmatched. CDR3 bases: TGTGCCAGCAGTTCGACAGGGGGCTTTCTTCCGAACACTGAAGCTTTCTTT. Translation: CASSSTGGFLPNTEAFF.

The V call is TRBV12-5, the J call TRBJ1-2; D gene ambiguous. V lost 2 bases and J lost 2, with 15 bases in between. The germline CDR1 and CDR2 sequences are LGHNT and FRNRAP. This CDR3 region has 16 residues. The CDR3 reads CASGLWADLLNYGYTF. As DNA, the CDR3 is TGTGCTAGTGGTTTGTGGGCAGATTTATTAAACTATGGCTACACCTTC. Variable domain in full (rest from reference TRBV12-5 and TRBJ1-2): DARVTQTPRHKVTEMGQEVTMRCQPILGHNTVFWYRQTMMQGLELLAYFRNRAPLDDSGMPKDRFSAEMPDATLATLKIQPSEPRDSAVYFCASGLWADLLNYGYTFGSGTRLTVV.

The chain links TRBV27 to TRBJ2-7, with D tentatively TRBD1 or TRBD2 (5 bases each). With 2 bases removed from V and 6 bases from J, the gap between germline ends came to 17 bases. Germline CDR1 MNHEY, CDR2 SMNVEV (reference sequence). The CDR3 loop spans 15 amino acids. The CDR3 nucleotides read TGTGCCAGCAGTTTAATGCCGGGGTCGGGGCGCGAGCAGTACTTC. Translated: CASSLMPGSGREQYF.

The table lists this clone with many counts. The chain joins TRBV6-5 to TRBJ2-3; 7 bases are shared with TRBD2. This CDR3 comprises 15 residues. Germline V lookup: CDR1 MNHEY, CDR2 SVGAGI. V shed 5 bases and J 2 bases; nucleotides not matched to a gene: 7. Here the CDR3 DNA reads TGTGCCAGCAGTAGGCTAGCGGAGAACACAGATACGCAGTATTTT. This translates into CASSRLAENTDTQYF.

The rearrangement joins TRBV28 to TRBJ2-2; TRBD2 matches 11 bases. The V gene's germline CDR1 is MDHEN and CDR2 SYDVKM. Germline trimming cut 3 bases from V and 4 bases from J; bases unmatched to any gene: 4. CDR3 size: 16 residues. Written as DNA, the CDR3 is TGTGCCAGCAGTTTTAGGCTAGCGGGAGGCACCGGGGAGCTGTTTTTT. Protein product: CASSFRLAGGTGELFF.

The gene calls are TRBV7-8 and TRBJ1-2; D is ambiguous. CDR1 SGHVS and CDR2 FQNEAQ come from the germline V gene. CDR3 length: 13 residues. V was trimmed by 5 bases and J by 2 bases, leaving 9 bases between them. In nucleotides, the CDR3 is TGTGCCAGCAGCCCGTACCTCAACTATGGCTACACCTTC. As protein: CASSPYLNYGYTF.

This chain uses TRBV11-2 with TRBJ2-7, with TRBD1 matching over 10 bases. The CDR3 length is 18 residues. Trimming cost V 6 bases and J 6 bases; bases outside gene matches: 20. The germline V gene encodes CDR1 SGHAT and CDR2 FQNNGV. CDR3 DNA: TGTGCCAGCAGGGGTCCGGGGACAGGGGTGACGGAAGGCCCCGAGCAGTACTTC. Translating gives CASRGPGTGVTEGPEQYF.

Written as DNA, the CDR3 is TGTGCCAGTAGGTCGGTAGTAGGTGGCAATGAGCAGTTCTTC. Translation gives CASRSVVGGNEQFF. The chain combines TRBV19 with TRBJ2-1; unclear D gene. Germline loops: CDR1 LNHDA, CDR2 SQIVND (reference sequence). This CDR3 region has 14 residues. Trimming stripped 6 bases from V and 6 bases from J, with 15 bases between.

This clone was counted once. The rearrangement joins TRBV27 to TRBJ2-7, with 8 positions matching TRBD1. Germline lookup yields CDR1 MNHEY and CDR2 SMNVEV (reference sequence). This CDR3 spans 16 amino acids. V was pared by 7 bases and J by 0 bases, with 11 bases of the junction left unmatched. The CDR3 DNA is TGTGCCAGCAAGTACTTTGGGACAGGCTTCTCCTACGAGCAGTACTTC. This codes for CASKYFGTGFSYEQYF.

This clone was detected only once. The chain has TRBV5-6 and TRBJ1-2, with 7 bases that match TRBD1. With 2 bases clipped from V and 5 bases from J, the junction kept 3 bases outside the gene matches. CDR1 is SGHDT and CDR2 is YYEEEE in the germline V gene. The CDR3 consists of 13 residues. This CDR3 is CASSFRGEYGYTF. DNA for the CDR3: TGTGCCAGCAGCTTCAGGGGGGAGTATGGCTACACCTTC.

This rearrangement joins TRBV7-9 to TRBJ1-5; possibly TRBD1 for D (6 bases). This CDR3 comprises 15 residues. V was cut by 5 bases and J by 4 bases, with 15 bases left in between. The germline CDR1 and CDR2 sequences are SEHNR and FQNEAQ (reference sequence). The CDR3 DNA reads TGTGCCAGCAGCCCAGAGGACAGTGTAAATCAGCCCCAGCATTTT. It is translated as CASSPEDSVNQPQHF.

Only one count was recorded for this clone. This chain links TRBV11-2 with TRBJ2-1, with D possibly being TRBD2 (5 bases). Germline V lookup: CDR1 SGHAT, CDR2 FQNNGV. The CDR3 consists of 17 residues. Trimming pared 5 bases from V and 0 bases from J, leaving 17 bases between. In nucleotides, the CDR3 is TGTGCCAGCAGCCCAGTCCGAATTGGGAGCTCCTACAATGAGCAGTTCTTC. Amino acids: CASSPVRIGSSYNEQFF.

V gene TRBV18 combines with J gene TRBJ2-7; tentatively, D is TRBD2 (7 bases). Trimming took off 4 bases at V and 6 bases at J, with 19 bases between the two ends. Germline V gene data show CDR1 as KGHSH and CDR2 as LQKENI. This CDR3 contains 15 residues. The DNA of the CDR3 is TGTGCCAGCTCACTTCCCACGGGGGGCCCCGGCGAGCAGTACTTC. Encoded protein: CASSLPTGGPGEQYF.

This chain links TRBV4-3 with TRBJ1-1; D unclear. The CDR3 covers 15 residues. V shed 0 bases and J shed 0 bases, with 8 bases lying between them. Germline CDR1 is LGHNA and CDR2 is YSLEER. DNA for the CDR3: TGCGCCAGCAGCCAAGATGGGATGATGAACACTGAAGCTTTCTTT. This translates into CASSQDGMMNTEAFF.

V and J are TRBV11-3 and TRBJ1-2; 8 bases fit TRBD1. The CDR3 has 14 residues. V lost 5 bases to trimming and J lost 5 bases; unmatched junction nucleotides: 7. Germline V gene sequence: CDR1 SGHNT, CDR2 YENEEA. The CDR3 is CASSQGQGQYGYTF. CDR3 nucleotides: TGTGCCAGCAGCCAAGGACAGGGACAGTATGGCTACACCTTC.

This clone was recorded once. CDR3: CASSRLNRDLNEKLFF. In DNA, the CDR3 is TGTGCCAGCAGCCGACTGAACAGGGATCTTAATGAAAAACTGTTTTTT. The chain uses TRBV7-9 and TRBJ1-4; tentatively, D is TRBD1 (6 bases). V lost 5 bases, J lost 4 bases, and 17 bases lay in between. There are 16 residues in the CDR3. Germline V gene lookup returns CDR1 SEHNR and CDR2 FQNEAQ (reference sequence).

This clone was seen a handful of times. V usage is TRBV5-1 and J usage is TRBJ1-2, with unresolved D. CDR1 SGHRS and CDR2 YFSETQ come from the germline V gene. The V end lost 0 bases, the J end lost 5 bases, and 11 bases lay between the germline ends. The CDR3 extends over 14 amino acids. CDR3 residues: CASSLDGESYGYTF. For the CDR3, the DNA is TGCGCCAGCAGCTTGGACGGCGAGTCGTATGGCTACACCTTC.

This rearrangement joins TRBV27 to TRBJ1-5; D is possibly TRBD1 (5 bases). Trimming took 6 bases from V and 6 from J, leaving 18 bases between them. This CDR3 has 15 residues. Germline lookup yields CDR1 MNHEY and CDR2 SMNVEV (reference sequence). The CDR3 region is CASSSARGVSQPQHF. In DNA form, the CDR3 reads TGTGCCAGCAGCTCCGCCCGGGGGGTCAGTCAGCCCCAGCATTTT.

The chain is built from TRBV5-6 and TRBJ1-1; 8 bases are a match to TRBD1. The CDR3 is 16 residues long. V gave up 1 base and J gave up 0 bases; unmatched junction bases: 5. Germline-derived CDR1 and CDR2 are SGHDT and YYEEEE. The CDR3 loop is CASSLWGQELNTEAFF. CDR3 in DNA: TGTGCCAGCAGCTTGTGGGGACAGGAGCTGAACACTGAAGCTTTCTTT.

This sequence joins TRBV2 and TRBJ2-7; 8 bases are a match to TRBD2. The CDR3 sequence is 15 residues long. Germline assignment: CDR1 SNHLY and CDR2 FYNNEI. V dropped 4 bases and J dropped 0; count of bases not matched to a gene: 5. The CDR3 bases are TGTGCCAGCAGTGTCTCTAGCGGGTACTCCTACGAGCAGTACTTC. It yields the protein CASSVSSGYSYEQYF.

The chain combines TRBV6-6 with TRBJ2-3; 7 positions agree with TRBD2. The CDR3 length is 16 residues. J lost 2 bases, V lost 6 bases, and 11 bases had no gene match. CDR1 and CDR2 (germline): MNHNY, SVGAGI (reference sequence). The CDR3: CASRITVAGYTDTQYF. The CDR3 region has the DNA TGTGCCAGCAGAATTACGGTAGCGGGTTACACAGATACGCAGTATTTT.

The chain has TRBV9 and TRBJ2-1; D unresolved. With 1 base removed from V and 9 bases from J, the gap between germline ends came to 5 bases. This CDR3 region has 11 residues. Germline V gene lookup returns CDR1 SGDLS and CDR2 YYNGEE. The CDR3 DNA reads TGTGCCAGCAGCGTATCGGTTGAGCAGTTCTTC. Its translation: CASSVSVEQFF.